The 30 T cell receptor beta chains given below trace back to one sample, sequenced in a study of T cells after yellow fever vaccination. A single record per CDR3 protein comes from TCRdb applying MiXCR to the 5' RACE reads. Of 110,000 or so distinct CDR3 sequences detected, 7.2% appear once; the ten largest clones hold 2.5% to 3%. This specimen consisted of CD4+ T cells sorted from PBMCs, obtained 35 to 50 days after the first yellow fever vaccination. The receptors were sampled from a man aged 18 to 30 who received the YFV17D yellow fever vaccine.

In this sample, this clonotype turned up many times. This chain joins TRBV29-1 and TRBJ2-2; D is unresolved. This CDR3 comprises 12 residues. Germline values: CDR1 SQVTM, CDR2 ANQGSEA. Trimming pared 1 base from V and 4 bases from J, leaving 4 bases between. The CDR3 sequence is CSVEGGTGELFF. CDR3 sequence (DNA): TGCAGCGTTGAAGGGGGCACCGGGGAGCTGTTTTTT.

There are a few counts of this clonotype. V usage is TRBV28 and J usage is TRBJ2-3; TRBD2 aligns across 15 bases. The V segment lost 7 bases and the J segment 2 bases; nucleotides outside the gene matches: 16. This CDR3 is 20 amino acids long. CDR1 is MDHEN, CDR2 SYDVKM, per germline. CDR3 region: CASNPSGQGLAGGLTDTQYF. The CDR3 DNA is TGTGCCAGCAACCCCTCCGGACAGGGACTAGCGGGGGGCCTCACAGATACGCAGTATTTT.

Regarding this clonotype: This may arise from a read error, as a much more abundant clone is one base away. The chain has TRBV7-3 and TRBJ2-7; the D is unclear. CDR3 length: 17 amino acids. Germline V CDR1 and CDR2: SGHTA, FQGTGA. The CDR3 nucleotides are TGTGACAGCAGCTCGAAACCGCCGGGCCCTCCCCCTTACGAGCAGTACGTC. It yields the protein CDSSSKPPGPPPYEQYV.

This clonotype has a count of ten or more. The chain links TRBV6-8 to TRBJ2-7; D unresolved. Germline CDR1 and CDR2: MNHGY and SAAAGT. V lost 2 bases to trimming and J lost 6 bases, with 11 bases between them. This CDR3 spans 13 amino acids. The CDR3 here is CASSYDLWSEQYV. In DNA, the CDR3 is TGTGCCAGCAGTTACGACCTCTGGAGCGAGCAGTACGTC.

This clonotype was counted many times. The chain employs TRBV5-1 and TRBJ2-6, with D possibly matching TRBD1 (6 bases). Germline V gene lookup returns CDR1 SGHRS and CDR2 YFSETQ. V was cut by 3 bases and J by 2 bases, with 15 bases left in between. The CDR3 has 17 residues. DNA of the CDR3: TGCGCCAGCAGCTCCGGGACAATCAGCACTGGGGCCAACGTCCTGACTTTC. Its protein product is CASSSGTISTGANVLTF.

The chain couples TRBV19 to TRBJ2-3; TRBD2 is a possible D gene (6 bases). The CDR3 has 15 amino acids. With 2 bases removed from V and 4 bases from J, the gap between germline ends came to 13 bases. The germline V gene has CDR1 LNHDA and CDR2 SQIVND (reference sequence). DNA of the CDR3: TGTGCCAGTAGTATAATGGGGGGAGTCGCAGATACGCAGTATTTT. This encodes CASSIMGGVADTQYF.

This clonotype has ten or more counts. The chain uses TRBV14 and TRBJ1-2; 10 bases are shared with TRBD1. The CDR3 covers 13 residues. With V trimmed by 5 bases and J by 5 bases, 2 bases remained unmatched. CDR1 and CDR2 from the germline V gene are SGHDN and FVKESK. CDR3 in DNA: TGTGCCAGCAGCTCGGACAGGGGGTATGGCTACACCTTC. Encoded protein: CASSSDRGYGYTF. The full variable domain, rest sourced from reference TRBV14 and TRBJ1-2, is EAGVTQFPSHSVIEKGQTVTLRCDPISGHDNLYWYRRVMGKEIKFLLHFVKESKQDESGMPNNRFLAERTGGTYSTLKVQPAELEDSGVYFCASSSDRGYGYTFGSGTRLTVV.

At least ten counts were recorded for this clonotype. The chain is built from TRBV6-5 and TRBJ2-7; TRBD1 aligns across 7 bases. The CDR3 loop spans 16 amino acids. The V gene's germline CDR1 is MNHEY and CDR2 SVGAGI. After removal of 2 bases from V and 3 bases from J, the junction contained 10 bases not matched to a gene. CDR3: CASSYGVGTANYEQYF. Here the CDR3 DNA reads TGTGCCAGCAGTTACGGCGTAGGGACAGCAAACTACGAGCAGTACTTC.

The rearrangement uses TRBV20-1 and TRBJ2-4, with TRBD2 identical over 11 bases. The CDR3 is 16 amino acids. CDR1 and CDR2 from the germline V gene are DFQATT and SNEGSKA (reference sequence). J was trimmed by 9 bases and V by 6 bases; bases with no gene match: 16. Written as DNA, the CDR3 is TGCAGTGCAGGGTCTGCTAGCGGGGGGAAGTTTGGCATTCAGTACTTC. Translating it yields CSAGSASGGKFGIQYF.

This clonotype has a count of ten or more. The chain is built from TRBV20-1 and TRBJ1-5, with 7 bases aligning to TRBD1. Germline V CDR1 and CDR2: DFQATT, SNEGSKA (reference sequence). The CDR3 length is 15 residues. J gave up 4 bases and V 5 bases, and 11 bases lay outside the gene matches. The CDR3 here is CSAHRGGQNNQPQHF. For the CDR3, the DNA is TGCAGTGCTCACAGGGGTGGGCAAAATAATCAGCCCCAGCATTTT.

This clonotype was picked up many times. This chain's CDR3 is CATSALLADQETQYF. The DNA for the CDR3 is TGTGCCACCAGCGCCCTTCTAGCGGACCAAGAGACCCAGTACTTC. The V gene is TRBV24-1, the J gene TRBJ2-5; 7 bases agree with TRBD2. V shed 7 bases, J shed 0 bases, and the junction held 7 bases outside the gene matches. Looked up from germline, CDR1 is KGHDR and CDR2 is SFDVKD. This CDR3 is built from 15 residues.

This clonotype was seen many times. The V and J genes are TRBV20-1 and TRBJ2-3, with 10 bases aligning to TRBD2. Losses at the gene ends were 1 base for V and 4 bases for J; bases not matched to a gene: 2. This CDR3 has 14 amino acids. CDR1 is DFQATT, CDR2 SNEGSKA, per germline (reference sequence). The CDR3 bases are TGCAGTGCTAGAGGTAGCGGGGGGTCAGATACGCAGTATTTT. As protein: CSARGSGGSDTQYF.

There are many counts of this clonotype. The chain has TRBV25-1 and TRBJ1-5, with unresolved D. The germline CDR1 and CDR2 sequences are MGHDK and SYGVNS. V was pared by 4 bases and J by 7 bases, with 14 bases between. The CDR3 runs 14 residues. The CDR3 region is CASSGGYYYQPQHF. In DNA form, the CDR3 reads TGTGCCAGCAGTGGAGGGTACTACTACCAGCCCCAGCATTTT. The whole variable domain, filled in from reference TRBV25-1 and TRBJ1-5, reads EADIYQTPRYLVIGTGKKITLECSQTMGHDKMYWYQQDPGMELHLIHYSYGVNSTEKGDLSSESTVSRIRTEHFPLTLESARPSHTSQYLCASSGGYYYQPQHFGDGTRLSIL.

This clonotype was counted at least ten times. The genes are TRBV7-9 and TRBJ1-1; TRBD1 matches at 8 bases. CDR3 length: 12 residues. J gave up 8 bases and V 5 bases, and 4 bases lay outside the gene matches. Germline assignment: CDR1 SEHNR and CDR2 FQNEAQ (reference sequence). CDR3 bases: TGTGCCAGCAGCCGGCAGGGGGCCGAAGCTTTCTTT. Protein sequence: CASSRQGAEAFF.

At least ten counts were recorded for this clonotype. The V and J genes are TRBV7-3 and TRBJ2-6; 9 bases match TRBD1. The germline CDR1 and CDR2 sequences are SGHTA and FQGTGA. The CDR3 sequence is 17 residues long. V lost 3 bases, J lost 2 bases, and 5 bases stayed unmatched. The CDR3 nucleotides are TGTGCCAGCAGCTTGACCGGGACAGGGACTGGGGCCAACGTCCTGACTTTC. This translates into CASSLTGTGTGANVLTF.

This clonotype was found many times. The chain links TRBV6-2 or TRBV6-3 to TRBJ2-5, with a tentative D call TRBD1 (6 bases). This CDR3 comprises 13 residues. CDR1 is MNHEY, CDR2 SVGEGT, per germline. V was shortened by 6 bases and J by 5 bases, with 13 bases between the two germline ends. For the CDR3, the DNA is TGTGCCAGCAGCTACGGGACATGGGAGACCCAGTACTTC. Its protein product is CASSYGTWETQYF.

On this clonotype itself: It may be a read error: a sequence one base away is much more abundant. This sequence joins TRBV6-2 or TRBV6-3 and TRBJ2-5; tentative D call: TRBD2 (5 bases). This CDR3 has 13 amino acids. Per the germline V gene, CDR1 is MNHEY and CDR2 is SVGEGT. CDR3 nucleotide sequence: TGTGCCAGCAAGCGAGCGGCAGAAGAGACCCGGTACTTC. Its protein product is CASKRAAEETRYF.

The sample holds many counts of this clonotype. The chain employs TRBV25-1 and TRBJ2-1, with 12 bases aligning to TRBD2. J was trimmed by 5 bases and V by 2 bases; bases with no gene match: 4. This CDR3 has 16 residues. CDR1 is MGHDK and CDR2 is SYGVNS in the germline V gene. The CDR3: CASSERTSGAHNEQFF. CDR3 DNA sequence: TGTGCCAGCAGTGAACGGACTAGCGGGGCTCACAATGAGCAGTTCTTC.

This clonotype has a count of ten or more. This chain connects TRBV7-6 to TRBJ1-4, with TRBD1 as a possible D gene (5 bases). The germline V gene encodes CDR1 SGHVS and CDR2 FNYEAQ. Trimming stripped 5 bases from V and 3 bases from J, with 13 bases between. The CDR3 sequence is 15 residues long. The CDR3 here is CASSGGLAANEKLFF. Here the CDR3 DNA reads TGTGCCAGCAGCGGGGGTCTTGCAGCTAATGAAAAACTGTTTTTT. Complete variable domain (other parts from reference TRBV7-6 and TRBJ1-4): GAGVSQSPRYKVTKRGQDVALRCDPISGHVSLYWYRQALGQGPEFLTYFNYEAQQDKSGLPNDRFSAERPEGSISTLTIQRTEQRDSAMYRCASSGGLAANEKLFFGSGTQLSVL.

This clonotype was detected many times. The chain combines TRBV5-8 with TRBJ1-1; the match to TRBD1 covers 7 bases. There are 16 residues in the CDR3. The V gene end was trimmed by 5 bases and the J gene end by 1 base; junction bases not matched to a gene: 11. Germline lookup yields CDR1 SGHTS and CDR2 YDEGEE. The CDR3 is CASRRQGIFRNTEAFF. The CDR3 nucleotides are TGTGCCAGCAGGAGACAGGGAATATTTAGGAACACTGAAGCTTTCTTT.

This clonotype appeared many times. The chain couples TRBV12-3 or TRBV12-4 to TRBJ2-7; D is perhaps TRBD2 (6 bases). The V end lost 5 bases, the J end lost 6 bases, and 17 bases lay between the germline ends. The CDR3 is 14 amino acids. The CDR3 nucleotides read TGTGCCAGCAGTCCCTCCGGCGGGGCAGGCGAGCAGTACTTC. Protein sequence: CASSPSGGAGEQYF.

This clonotype was observed many times. The CDR3 protein is CASSGRLTSGELDTQYF. The CDR3, as DNA: TGTGCCAGCAGTGGCCGTTTGACTAGCGGGGAATTAGATACGCAGTATTTT. The gene calls are TRBV6-1 and TRBJ2-3; 11 bases are shared with TRBD2. The CDR3 length is 17 residues. Germline-derived CDR1 and CDR2 are MNHNS and SASEGT. Trimming cost V 4 bases and J 5 bases; bases outside gene matches: 11.

This clonotype was counted many times. The CDR3 loop reads CASSRGRNEQYF. The DNA for the CDR3 is TGTGCCAGCAGCCGGGGAAGGAACGAGCAGTACTTC. The chain joins TRBV7-9 to TRBJ2-7, with D possibly being TRBD2 (5 bases). The CDR3 consists of 12 residues. The V and J ends lost 5 bases and 5 bases respectively, with 10 bases between them. CDR1 and CDR2 from the germline V gene are SEHNR and FQNEAQ (reference sequence).

This clonotype came up many times. J is TRBJ2-1 and V is TRBV7-6; the D call may be TRBD1 or TRBD2 (5 bases each). Germline assignment: CDR1 SGHVS and CDR2 FNYEAQ. The CDR3 spans 14 residues. With 4 bases removed from V and 10 bases from J, the gap between germline ends came to 17 bases. The CDR3 nucleotides are TGTGCCAGCAGCTGGGACGCCGCCGGCCAGGAGCAGTTCTTC. Encoded protein: CASSWDAAGQEQFF.

This clonotype has at least ten counts. The CDR3 DNA reads as TGCGCCAGCAGCAGGCCCTTGACAGATACGCAGTATTTT. Protein product: CASSRPLTDTQYF. The chain recombines TRBV5-1 with TRBJ2-3; no clear D. The CDR3 is 13 residues long. V was shortened by 4 bases and J by 3 bases, with 9 bases between the two germline ends. CDR1 is SGHRS, CDR2 YFSETQ, per germline.

This clonotype occurred many times. V gene TRBV10-3 combines with J gene TRBJ1-2; 7 bases are shared with TRBD1. The CDR3 extends over 13 amino acids. Germline-derived CDR1 and CDR2 are ENHRY and SYGVKD. With 3 bases clipped from V and 4 bases from J, the junction kept 2 bases outside the gene matches. This CDR3 reads CAISEGGSYGYTF. CDR3 nucleotides: TGTGCCATCAGTGAAGGGGGCAGCTATGGCTACACCTTC.

This clonotype was counted at least ten times. The chain couples TRBV9 to TRBJ2-1, with 8 nucleotides matching TRBD2. V gave up 2 bases and J gave up 7 bases; unmatched junction bases: 11. The V gene's germline CDR1 is SGDLS and CDR2 YYNGEE. The CDR3 totals 16 residues. CDR3 nucleotide sequence: TGTGCCAGCAGCGTTGGTCCCCCGGGGGGGCATAATGAGCAGTTCTTC. Amino acid sequence: CASSVGPPGGHNEQFF.

This clonotype was seen many times. The CDR3 DNA sequence: TGCAGTGCCCGGGGGGGCCGGATTGAGCAGTTCTTC. Translating it yields CSARGGRIEQFF. The rearrangement links TRBV20-1 to TRBJ2-1, with 8 bases fitting TRBD2. The CDR3 totals 12 residues. Germline trimming cut 6 bases from V and 9 bases from J; bases unmatched to any gene: 7. CDR1 is DFQATT, CDR2 SNEGSKA, per germline (reference sequence).

This clonotype was detected ten times or more. This rearrangement joins TRBV6-1 to TRBJ2-3; possible D gene TRBD1, 6 bases. This CDR3 contains 13 residues. V gave up 7 bases and J gave up 3 bases, with 11 bases separating them. CDR1 is MNHNS, CDR2 SASEGT, per germline. CDR3: CASTDQGTDTQYF. CDR3 sequence (DNA): TGTGCCAGCACCGACCAGGGGACAGATACGCAGTATTTT.

This clonotype was recorded many times. V and J are TRBV18 and TRBJ1-1; maybe TRBD1 (5 bases). The germline V gene encodes CDR1 KGHSH and CDR2 LQKENI. The V gene lost 6 bases and the J gene lost 1 base, with 9 bases spanning the gap. This CDR3 is 13 amino acids long. The CDR3 sequence is CASSLDKNTEAFF. CDR3 nucleotide sequence: TGTGCCAGCTCGTTGGACAAGAACACTGAAGCTTTCTTT.